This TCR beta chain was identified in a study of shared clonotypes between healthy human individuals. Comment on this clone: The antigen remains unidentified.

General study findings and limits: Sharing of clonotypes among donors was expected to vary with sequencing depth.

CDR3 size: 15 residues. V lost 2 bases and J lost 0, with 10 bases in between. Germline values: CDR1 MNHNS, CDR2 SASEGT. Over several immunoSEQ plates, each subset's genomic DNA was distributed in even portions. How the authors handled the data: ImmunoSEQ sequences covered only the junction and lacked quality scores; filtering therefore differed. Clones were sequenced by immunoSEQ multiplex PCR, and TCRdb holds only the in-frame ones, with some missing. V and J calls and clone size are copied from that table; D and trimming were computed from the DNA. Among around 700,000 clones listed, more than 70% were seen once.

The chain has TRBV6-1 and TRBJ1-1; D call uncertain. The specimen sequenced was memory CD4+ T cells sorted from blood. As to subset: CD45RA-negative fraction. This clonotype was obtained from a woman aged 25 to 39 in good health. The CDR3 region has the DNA TGTGCCAGCAGTGAACTTCTGCCGCTGAACACTGAAGCTTTCTTT. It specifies CASSELLPLNTEAFF.